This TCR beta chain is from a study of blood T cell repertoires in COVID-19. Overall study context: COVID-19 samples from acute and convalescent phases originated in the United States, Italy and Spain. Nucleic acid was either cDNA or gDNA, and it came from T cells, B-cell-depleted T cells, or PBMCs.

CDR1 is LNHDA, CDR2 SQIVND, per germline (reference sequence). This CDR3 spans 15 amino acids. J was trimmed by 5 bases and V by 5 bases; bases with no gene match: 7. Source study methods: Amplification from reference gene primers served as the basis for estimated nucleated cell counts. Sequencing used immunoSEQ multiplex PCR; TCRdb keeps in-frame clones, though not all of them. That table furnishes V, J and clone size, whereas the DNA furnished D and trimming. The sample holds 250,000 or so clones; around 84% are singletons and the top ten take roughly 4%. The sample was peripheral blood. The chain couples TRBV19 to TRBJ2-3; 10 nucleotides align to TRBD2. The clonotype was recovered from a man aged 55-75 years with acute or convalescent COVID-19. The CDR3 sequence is CASSYGTSVRDTQYF. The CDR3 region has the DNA TGTGCCAGTAGTTACGGGACTAGCGTAAGAGATACGCAGTATTTT.